This T cell receptor delta chain was sequenced for a study of gamma-delta T cells after stem cell transplantation. This clone occurred a few times. A far larger clone lies a single base away; this is likely a read error. Other DNA sequences in the sample encode the same CDR3. The CDR3 has 15 amino acids. Germline CDR1 reads GEAIGNYY; CDR2 reads EKD. TCRdb processed the RT-PCR reads again with the CATT caller. The sample lists approximately 5,000 delta-chain clones, roughly 2% seen once, with less than 20% in the top ten. This sequence originates from a human donor. It is not recorded whose cells these are; they may come from a transplant donor. This chain uses TRDV2 with TRDJ1, with 9 bases aligning to TRDD3. The sequencing input was gamma-delta T cells. The CDR3 protein is CACDTVGGYSDKLIF. In nucleotides, the CDR3 is TGTGCTTGTGACACCGTAGGGGGATACTCCGATAAACTCATCTTT.